One and the same sample provided the 24 T cell receptor beta chains below, sequenced in a study of vaccination and CD4 T cells after COVID-19 (dated by TCRdb to between 2021 and 2022). The sample's treatment or condition label is to be understood as: roughly 11-day PBMC culture with coronavirus spike peptide pools or control peptides (ViraFEST assay). The method was PCR. Sequenced on an Illumina iSeq 100. At the Johns Hopkins FTIC core, DNA from the cultured CD4+ T cells underwent TCR sequencing with the Oncomine TCR Beta short-read assay. Using fastp at Q25 and MiXCR, TCRdb reprocessed the public reads and kept productive beta chains. Every distinct CDR3 protein forms one entry, paired with its most common genes and DNA. The sample has about 20,000 distinct CDR3 sequences on record, 40% to 50% of them singletons. The ten biggest clones cover 4.9% of the sample. What these receptors recognize is not known.

This specimen consisted of CD4+ T cells from blood, cultured in vitro, obtained before SARS-CoV-2 vaccination. The origin of the receptors is a human donor who had recovered from COVID-19.

V usage is TRBV5-1 and J usage is TRBJ1-2, with a tentative D call TRBD1 (5 bases). The germline V and J ends were trimmed by 4 bases and 7 bases, with 20 bases remaining between them. Germline V gene lookup returns CDR1 SGHRS and CDR2 YFSETQ. CDR3 size: 15 residues. The DNA of the CDR3 is TGCGCCAGCAGCCCGCCGGGGCGGCTTGGGGCTGGCTACACCTTC. The encoded protein is CASSPPGRLGAGYTF. Drawing the rest from reference TRBV5-1 and TRBJ1-2, the complete variable domain is KAGVTQTPRYLIKTRGQQVTLSCSPISGHRSVSWYQQTPGQGLQFLFEYFSETQRNKGNFPGRFSGRQFSNSRSEMNVSTLELGDSALYLCASSPPGRLGAGYTFGSGTRLTVV.

There are a few counts of this clonotype. The J gene is TRBJ1-5, the V gene TRBV7-2, with TRBD1 identical over 7 bases. Per germline, CDR1 SGHTA and CDR2 FQGNSA. This CDR3 comprises 13 residues. J lost 6 bases, V lost 5 bases, and 4 bases had no gene match. The DNA for the CDR3 is TGTGCCAGCAGCGTCTACAGGGGTCAGCCCCAGCATTTT. It translates to CASSVYRGQPQHF.

This clonotype was observed a handful of times. The V gene is TRBV2, the J gene TRBJ1-1; 7 nucleotides align to TRBD1. The CDR3 consists of 11 residues. The germline gives CDR1 SNHLY, CDR2 FYNNEI. Trimming at V came to 0 bases and at J to 14 bases, leaving 3 bases not matched to a gene. The chain's CDR3 is CASSEAGQEFF. CDR3 bases: TGTGCCAGCAGTGAAGCCGGACAGGAGTTCTTT.

The chain couples TRBV7-2 to TRBJ1-3, with D unclear. V lost 4 bases to trimming and J lost 5 bases, with 6 bases between them. CDR3 length: 12 amino acids. The V gene's germline CDR1 is SGHTA and CDR2 FQGNSA. Here the CDR3 DNA reads TGTGCCAGCAGCTCTGAGCGAAACACCATATATTTT. Its translation is CASSSERNTIYF.

The chain combines TRBV7-2 with TRBJ2-5; D remains ambiguous. Germline V gives CDR1 SGHTA, CDR2 FQGNSA. CDR3 length: 13 residues. Trimming stripped 3 bases from V and 4 bases from J, with 9 bases between. The CDR3 protein is CASSLVSRETQYF. The CDR3 DNA follows: TGTGCCAGCAGCTTGGTGTCGCGAGAGACCCAGTACTTC.

This clonotype occurred once. The V gene is TRBV6-4, the J gene TRBJ2-3, with 11 bases lining up with TRBD1. The germline V gene has CDR1 MRHNA and CDR2 SNTAGT. This CDR3 has 15 amino acids. The J segment lost 4 bases and the V segment lost 6 bases, leaving 6 bases of the junction unmatched. CDR3 amino acids: CASSSGTGGSDTQYF. The DNA of the CDR3 is TGTGCCAGCAGCTCCGGGACAGGGGGTTCAGATACGCAGTATTTT.

This clonotype came up once. The rearrangement links TRBV27 to TRBJ2-1, with D perhaps matching TRBD1 or TRBD2 (5 bases each). V lost 6 bases and J lost 7, with 19 bases in between. Germline values: CDR1 MNHEY, CDR2 SMNVEV (reference sequence). The CDR3 has 15 residues. This chain's CDR3 is CASSLFGGTTNEQFF. The CDR3 nucleotides are TGTGCCAGCAGCCTTTTTGGGGGTACTACAAATGAGCAGTTCTTC.

The V call is TRBV7-9, the J call TRBJ2-2; the D call may be TRBD1 or TRBD2 (5 bases each). Germline V gene data show CDR1 as SEHNR and CDR2 as FQNEAQ (reference sequence). The germline V and J ends were trimmed by 3 bases and 4 bases, with 12 bases remaining between them. This CDR3 contains 15 residues. The CDR3 protein is CASSLRGPTTGELFF. The CDR3 bases are TGTGCCAGCAGCTTGAGGGGACCGACCACCGGGGAGCTGTTTTTT.

This chain links TRBV20-1 with TRBJ1-6; the D is unclear. The CDR3 covers 14 residues. Between the trimmed V and J ends, which lost 2 bases and 3 bases, there was a span of 8 bases. Germline V CDR1 and CDR2: DFQATT, SNEGSKA (reference sequence). The CDR3 region is CSARPGLYNSPLHF. CDR3 nucleotides: TGCAGTGCTAGACCCGGACTCTATAATTCACCCCTCCACTTT.

This clonotype was detected only a few times. The rearrangement uses TRBV6-5 and TRBJ1-1; possibly TRBD1 for D (5 bases). V shed 4 bases and J shed 4 bases, with 10 bases lying between them. The germline CDR1 and CDR2 sequences are MNHEY and SVGAGI. The CDR3 consists of 13 residues. CDR3: CASSWGGSTEAFF. The CDR3 nucleotides are TGTGCCAGCAGTTGGGGCGGGAGCACTGAAGCTTTCTTT.

The chain links TRBV6-1 to TRBJ2-3; 11 bases are shared with TRBD2. The V gene end was trimmed by 5 bases and the J gene end by 6 bases; junction bases not matched to a gene: 7. CDR3 length: 15 amino acids. Germline lookup yields CDR1 MNHNS and CDR2 SASEGT. This CDR3 is CASSPGLAGPDTQYF. In nucleotides, the CDR3 is TGTGCCAGCAGTCCTGGACTAGCGGGCCCGGATACGCAGTATTTT.

J is TRBJ2-1 and V is TRBV11-3; D not certain. The CDR3 is 14 residues long. V lost 1 base and J lost 0, with 4 bases in between. CDR1 is SGHNT, CDR2 YENEEA, per germline. CDR3 bases: TGTGCCAGCAGCTTAGTTAGCTCCTACAATGAGCAGTTCTTC. Protein sequence: CASSLVSSYNEQFF.

This clonotype was seen more than once but under ten times. The chain employs TRBV19 and TRBJ1-1, with 7 positions matching TRBD1. The CDR3 runs to 16 residues. CDR1 is LNHDA and CDR2 is SQIVND in the germline V gene (reference sequence). J lost 0 bases, V lost 7 bases, and 11 bases had no gene match. CDR3 sequence (DNA): TGTGCCAGTACCCCGGTGAGGGGGCAAATGAACACTGAAGCTTTCTTT. This sequence encodes CASTPVRGQMNTEAFF.

This clonotype has just one count. The rearrangement links TRBV29-1 to TRBJ2-2; 15 bases agree with TRBD2. The CDR3 spans 14 residues. The germline V gene encodes CDR1 SQVTM and CDR2 ANQGSEA. V lost 7 bases, J lost 7 bases, and 4 bases stayed unmatched. CDR3 DNA: TGCAGCGGGGGGGGACTAGCGGGAGGCGGGGAGCTGTTTTTT. Translated: CSGGGLAGGGELFF.

The chain uses TRBV10-3 and TRBJ2-2; D perhaps matches TRBD2 (5 bases). Deletions cut 0 bases from V and 8 bases from J, with 19 bases between. The V gene's germline CDR1 is ENHRY and CDR2 SYGVKD. The CDR3 spans 17 residues. CDR3 in DNA: TGTGCCATCAGTGAGTCTGTGGCCACTGCGTCGGGGGGGGAGCTGTTTTTT. Residues: CAISESVATASGGELFF.

This clonotype came up a few times. The chain uses TRBV20-1 and TRBJ1-2, with 9 nucleotides matching TRBD1. The CDR3 consists of 16 residues. Germline V gives CDR1 DFQATT, CDR2 SNEGSKA (reference sequence). Trimming took 1 base from V and 4 from J; bases not matched to a gene: 10. The CDR3 nucleotides are TGCAGTGCTAGAGGGGGTCCACAGGGGGCTGGCTATGGCTACACCTTC. Translation gives CSARGGPQGAGYGYTF.

The rearrangement joins TRBV28 to TRBJ1-1; D gene ambiguous. Germline CDR1 is MDHEN and CDR2 is SYDVKM. This CDR3 comprises 13 residues. The V end lost 5 bases, the J end lost 2 bases, and 9 bases lay between the germline ends. For the CDR3, the DNA is TGTGCCAGCAGTCGGCACAGAAACACTGAAGCTTTCTTT. Translated: CASSRHRNTEAFF.

The V gene is TRBV19, the J gene TRBJ2-3; unclear D gene. Trimming pared 4 bases from V and 1 base from J, leaving 9 bases between. The CDR3 has 14 residues. Germline V CDR1 and CDR2: LNHDA, SQIVND (reference sequence). Written as DNA, the CDR3 is TGTGCCAGTAGTAACCCCACCCGCACAGATACGCAGTATTTT. Translated: CASSNPTRTDTQYF.

This clonotype was observed a handful of times. J is TRBJ1-2 and V is TRBV25-1; D not resolved. The CDR3 totals 14 residues. The germline gives CDR1 MGHDK, CDR2 SYGVNS. Trimming shortened V by 5 bases and J by 2 bases, and 12 bases separated the two germline ends. CDR3 sequence reads: CASSRAGENYGYTF. The CDR3 DNA is TGTGCCAGCAGTAGAGCTGGGGAAAACTATGGCTACACCTTC.

The genes are TRBV6-5 and TRBJ1-6, with 10 bases lining up with TRBD1. The trim removed 2 bases at V and 7 bases at J, leaving 5 bases unmatched. Germline V gene data show CDR1 as MNHEY and CDR2 as SVGAGI. This CDR3 contains 16 residues. The CDR3 sequence is CASSYTGTGVNSPLHF. As DNA, the CDR3 is TGTGCCAGCAGTTACACGGGGACAGGGGTAAATTCACCCCTCCACTTT.

The gene calls are TRBV19 and TRBJ1-2; D is possibly TRBD1 (5 bases). Germline lookup yields CDR1 LNHDA and CDR2 SQIVND (reference sequence). CDR3 size: 15 residues. Trimming stripped 8 bases from V and 4 bases from J, with 20 bases between. The CDR3: CASYSGSQGAYGYTF. The CDR3 nucleotides read TGTGCCAGTTATTCCGGATCCCAGGGTGCCTATGGCTACACCTTC.

V usage is TRBV19 and J usage is TRBJ1-5; D is perhaps TRBD1 (6 bases). The CDR3 covers 15 residues. CDR1 and CDR2 (germline): LNHDA, SQIVND (reference sequence). V was shortened by 3 bases and J by 4 bases, with 13 bases between the two germline ends. In nucleotides, the CDR3 is TGTGCCAGTAGTATGGGGGGGGCGCGAAATCAGCCCCAGCATTTT. It codes for CASSMGGARNQPQHF. Full variable domain (outside the CDR3, taken from reference TRBV19 and TRBJ1-5): DGGITQSPKYLFRKEGQNVTLSCEQNLNHDAMYWYRQDPGQGLRLIYYSQIVNDFQKGDIAEGYSVSREKKESFPLTVTSAQKNPTAFYLCASSMGGARNQPQHFGDGTRLSIL.

This clonotype was observed a few times. V and J are TRBV7-9 and TRBJ2-1; 9 nucleotides match TRBD1. The CDR3 totals 11 residues. Germline-derived CDR1 and CDR2 are SEHNR and FQNEAQ (reference sequence). Trimming removed 2 bases from V and 16 bases from J; junction bases left unmatched: 3. In nucleotides, the CDR3 is TGTGCCAGCAGCTTACGGGACAGGGTATTCTTC. Protein: CASSLRDRVFF.

This clonotype was seen a handful of times. The chain uses TRBV6-1 and TRBJ1-5; unclear D gene. Looked up from germline, CDR1 is MNHNS and CDR2 is SASEGT. The CDR3 length is 14 residues. Trimming left V 0 bases short and J 11 bases short, with 14 bases between. CDR3 DNA: TGTGCCAGCAGTGAAGCTCGGGTCCCGAACGCCCAGCATTTT. Translating it yields CASSEARVPNAQHF.